These 28 T cell receptor beta chains share one sample of origin, sequenced in a study of blood T cell repertoires in COVID-19. Only in-frame clones appear in the TCRdb table, and some are missing; sequencing was by immunoSEQ multiplex PCR. The sample lists about 170,000 clones; less than 85% were seen once. The material sequenced was PBMCs or T cells enriched from blood (not recorded which). The receptor source for this set is a middle-aged man who had recovered from COVID-19.

A note on this clone: In the same sample, other DNA sequences code for this CDR3. The chain recombines TRBV19 with TRBJ1-3, with TRBD1 identical over 7 bases. Germline CDR1 LNHDA, CDR2 SQIVND (reference sequence). CDR3 size: 14 residues. Germline trimming cut 4 bases from V and 0 bases from J; bases unmatched to any gene: 0. The DNA of the CDR3 is TGTGCCAGTAGTACAGGGGGCTCTGGAAACACCATATATTTT. This codes for CASSTGGSGNTIYF.

The chain carries TRBV11-3 and TRBJ2-3; maybe TRBD2 (6 bases). CDR3 length: 13 amino acids. Per germline, CDR1 SGHNT and CDR2 YENEEA. V was cut by 5 bases and J by 8 bases, with 14 bases left in between. The CDR3 coding sequence is TGTGCCAGCAGCCCGGAGGGTGTCGCTACGCAGTATTTT. Translation: CASSPEGVATQYF. The whole variable domain, filled in from reference TRBV11-3 and TRBJ2-3, reads EAGVVQSPRYKIIEKKQPVAFWCNPISGHNTLYWYLQNLGQGPELLIRYENEEAVDDSQLPKDRFSAERLKGVDSTLKIQPAELGDSAVYLCASSPEGVATQYFGPGTRLTVL.

The genes are TRBV2 and TRBJ1-6; 8 bases are a match to TRBD1. CDR1 and CDR2 (germline): SNHLY, FYNNEI. CDR3 length: 18 residues. The V gene end was trimmed by 4 bases and the J gene end by 0 bases; junction bases not matched to a gene: 8. In nucleotides, the CDR3 is TGTGCCAGCAGTGTGTCGGGACAGGCGAGCTCCTATAATTCACCCCTCCACTTT. Translated, it gives CASSVSGQASSYNSPLHF.

The V gene is TRBV5-4, the J gene TRBJ1-2, with 7 positions matching TRBD1. The CDR3 loop spans 13 amino acids. V trimming: 3 bases; J trimming: 8 bases; junction bases outside the gene matches: 7. The germline V gene encodes CDR1 SGHNT and CDR2 YYREEE (reference sequence). CDR3 amino acids: CASSSVTGLGYTF. The CDR3 DNA reads as TGTGCCAGCAGCTCAGTGACAGGGCTCGGCTACACCTTC.

The chain joins TRBV19 to TRBJ2-2; TRBD1 might be the D (5 bases). From germline, CDR1 is LNHDA and CDR2 SQIVND (reference sequence). The CDR3 sequence is 14 residues long. V lost 3 bases and J 4 bases, leaving 9 bases between the germline ends. The CDR3 DNA reads TGTGCCAGTAGTATGGGGCTACTCACCGGGGAGCTGTTTTTT. Translation: CASSMGLLTGELFF.

The rearrangement joins TRBV4-2 to TRBJ1-2; the D gene is possibly TRBD1 (5 bases). V dropped 4 bases and J dropped 4 bases, with 13 bases sitting between them. CDR3 size: 14 residues. Germline V gene data show CDR1 as LGHNA and CDR2 as YNFKEQ. CDR3 sequence (DNA): TGTGCCAGCAGCCGAGTAGGGGACTCCTATGGCTACACCTTC. This sequence encodes CASSRVGDSYGYTF.

The V call is TRBV5-6, the J call TRBJ1-2; 9 nucleotides agree with TRBD1. Germline V CDR1 and CDR2: SGHDT, YYEEEE. J gave up 11 bases and V 0 bases, and 8 bases lay outside the gene matches. The CDR3 consists of 14 residues. Here the CDR3 reads CASSLAYGTGPYTF. In DNA, the CDR3 is TGTGCCAGCAGCTTGGCGTACGGGACAGGGCCATACACCTTC.

The V call is TRBV19, the J call TRBJ1-2; D is unclear. The germline CDR1 and CDR2 sequences are LNHDA and SQIVND (reference sequence). The length of the CDR3 is 14 residues. V was shortened by 7 bases and J by 4 bases, with 16 bases between the two germline ends. The DNA of the CDR3 is TGTGCCAGTAAGAGATCAGGAAACTCCTATGGCTACACCTTC. The encoded protein is CASKRSGNSYGYTF.

The CDR3 sequence: CATSRGTDTEKLFF. The CDR3 DNA sequence: TGTGCCACCAGCAGAGGAACAGATACTGAAAAACTGTTTTTT. The gene calls are TRBV15 and TRBJ1-4, with no clear D. Germline lookup yields CDR1 LNHNV and CDR2 YYDKDF (reference sequence). This CDR3 comprises 14 residues. V was shortened by 1 base and J by 7 bases, with 10 bases between the two germline ends.

V usage is TRBV10-3 and J usage is TRBJ2-2, with 7 nucleotides matching TRBD1. J lost 1 base, V lost 7 bases, and 9 bases had no gene match. The CDR3 contains 16 residues. Looked up from germline, CDR1 is ENHRY and CDR2 is SYGVKD. CDR3 in amino acids: CAITTDRDGNTGELFF. The DNA for the CDR3 is TGTGCCATCACCACTGACAGGGATGGGAACACCGGGGAGCTGTTTTTT.

V gene TRBV18 combines with J gene TRBJ2-2; a weak D match, TRBD1 (6 bases). V dropped 0 bases and J dropped 4 bases, with 9 bases sitting between them. Germline CDR1 is KGHSH and CDR2 is LQKENI. The CDR3 is made up of 15 amino acids. The CDR3 reads CASSPPSGATGELFF. Written as DNA, the CDR3 is TGTGCCAGCTCACCACCTTCAGGGGCCACCGGGGAGCTGTTTTTT.

CDR3 DNA sequence: TGCGCCAGCAGCCAAGGCCAGGGGGTTCAAGAGACCCAGTACTTC. This codes for CASSQGQGVQETQYF. The chain employs TRBV4-1 and TRBJ2-5; 7 bases line up with TRBD1. V lost 1 base, J lost 2 bases, and 4 bases stayed unmatched. This CDR3 spans 15 amino acids. CDR1 is MGHRA and CDR2 is YSYEKL in the germline V gene.

This clone has a single count. The chain carries TRBV19 and TRBJ1-2; a weak D match, TRBD1 (5 bases). The CDR3 is made up of 15 amino acids. V lost 0 bases and J lost 4, with 12 bases in between. CDR1 and CDR2 (germline): LNHDA, SQIVND (reference sequence). CDR3 bases: TGTGCCAGTAGTATAGATTCCCAGACAGCCTATGGCTACACCTTC. Its translation is CASSIDSQTAYGYTF.

The V gene is TRBV5-1, the J gene TRBJ1-2, with D unresolved. Trimming pared 3 bases from V and 4 bases from J, leaving 16 bases between. The CDR3 is 15 residues long. Looked up from germline, CDR1 is SGHRS and CDR2 is YFSETQ. The CDR3 protein is CASSSFKQYGYGYTF. CDR3 sequence (DNA): TGCGCCAGCAGCTCATTCAAACAGTACGGCTATGGCTACACCTTC.

The V gene is TRBV18, the J gene TRBJ1-1; 8 bases match TRBD1. This CDR3 comprises 17 residues. Germline V gene lookup returns CDR1 KGHSH and CDR2 LQKENI. The J segment lost 5 bases and the V segment lost 6 bases, leaving 17 bases of the junction unmatched. This chain's CDR3 is CASSARTGSLTITEAFF. In DNA, the CDR3 is TGTGCCAGCTCCGCCCGGACAGGGTCCCTTACCATAACTGAAGCTTTCTTT.

The V and J genes are TRBV30 and TRBJ2-7; TRBD2 matches 7 bases. V trimming: 6 bases; J trimming: 3 bases; junction bases outside the gene matches: 8. Germline V gene lookup returns CDR1 GTSNPN and CDR2 SVGIG (reference sequence). The CDR3 covers 13 residues. CDR3 coding DNA: TGTGCCTGTGGAGGGGCGGGGGTCTACGAGCAGTACTTC. Translation: CACGGAGVYEQYF. Full variable domain (rest looked up from reference TRBV30 and TRBJ2-7): SQTIHQWPATLVQPVGSPLSLECTVEGTSNPNLYWYRQAAGRGLQLLFYSVGIGQISSEVPQNLSASRPQDRQFILSSKKLLLSDSGFYLCACGGAGVYEQYFGPGTRLTVT.

This chain connects TRBV3-1 (or the pseudogene TRBV3-2) to TRBJ2-7; 12 bases agree with TRBD2. Germline V gene sequence: CDR1 LGHDT, CDR2 YNNKEL (reference sequence). CDR3 size: 17 residues. V lost 0 bases and J lost 2; bases outside the gene matches: 5. The CDR3 sequence: CASSQELAGGWPYEQYF. CDR3 bases: TGTGCCAGCAGCCAAGAACTAGCGGGGGGCTGGCCCTACGAGCAGTACTTC.

This clone appeared a few times. In DNA, the CDR3 is TGTGCCAGCAGCGTAGAGTCGGGGGTAATCACAGATACGCAGTATTTT. Amino acids: CASSVESGVITDTQYF. This rearrangement joins TRBV9 to TRBJ2-3, with D maybe TRBD2 (6 bases). The ends were cut back, 0 bases at V and 2 bases at J, with 13 bases in the middle. The CDR3 contains 16 residues. Germline V lookup: CDR1 SGDLS, CDR2 YYNGEE.

The V and J genes are TRBV27 and TRBJ2-1, with D tentatively TRBD1 (8 bases). Germline V gives CDR1 MNHEY, CDR2 SMNVEV (reference sequence). The CDR3 has 17 amino acids. V shed 6 bases and J shed 6 bases, with 24 bases lying between them. The CDR3 loop is CASSLISGGAGVNEQFF. As DNA, the CDR3 is TGTGCCAGCAGCCTCATTTCAGGGGGCGCGGGAGTCAATGAGCAGTTCTTC.

The chain carries TRBV5-4 and TRBJ2-5; 11 nucleotides agree with TRBD1. In germline, CDR1 is SGHNT, CDR2 YYREEE (reference sequence). The CDR3 spans 15 residues. The junction had 6 bases not matched to a gene; V was cut back by 4 bases and J by 4 bases. In DNA, the CDR3 is TGTGCCAGCAGCCCCGGGGGGACAGGGGGAGAGACCCAGTACTTC. The encoded protein is CASSPGGTGGETQYF.

The V and J genes are TRBV4-1 and TRBJ2-3; TRBD1 matches at 7 bases. The CDR3 totals 15 residues. The V segment lost 2 bases and the J segment 0 bases; nucleotides outside the gene matches: 2. Germline V gene data show CDR1 as MGHRA and CDR2 as YSYEKL. CDR3 residues: CASSQTGASTDTQYF. The CDR3 DNA follows: TGCGCCAGCAGCCAAACAGGGGCGAGCACAGATACGCAGTATTTT.

This chain connects TRBV3-1 (or the pseudogene TRBV3-2) to TRBJ1-2; a weak D match, TRBD1 (6 bases). V lost 4 bases and J 6 bases, leaving 12 bases between the germline ends. This CDR3 spans 13 amino acids. Germline CDR1 is LGHDT and CDR2 is YNNKEL (reference sequence). CDR3 in amino acids: CASSPRGGHGYTF. The CDR3 DNA is TGTGCCAGCAGCCCCCGGGGGGGCCATGGCTACACCTTC.

A few counts support this clone. The chain employs TRBV24-1 and TRBJ1-5, with D tentatively TRBD1 (5 bases). Germline CDR1 reads KGHDR; CDR2 reads SFDVKD. Trimming removed 3 bases at V and 9 bases at J, with 20 bases between. The CDR3 is 16 residues long. The CDR3 loop is CATSDGAGQNSWPQHF. The CDR3 DNA reads TGTGCCACCAGTGATGGCGCAGGGCAAAACTCTTGGCCCCAGCATTTT.

The rearrangement links TRBV19 to TRBJ1-1; 9 nucleotides agree with TRBD1. Germline V gene data show CDR1 as LNHDA and CDR2 as SQIVND (reference sequence). The V gene end was trimmed by 2 bases and the J gene end by 4 bases; junction bases not matched to a gene: 5. This CDR3 is 15 amino acids long. The CDR3 sequence: CASSIPGTGTTEAFF. In DNA, the CDR3 is TGTGCCAGTAGTATACCGGGGACAGGGACCACTGAAGCTTTCTTT.

The chain carries TRBV7-8 and TRBJ1-3, with a weak D call TRBD1 (6 bases). This CDR3 has 17 residues. V dropped 0 bases and J dropped 3 bases, with 15 bases sitting between them. The germline CDR1 and CDR2 sequences are SGHVS and FQNEAQ. The CDR3: CASSLALSGAVGNTIYF. DNA for the CDR3: TGTGCCAGCAGCTTAGCGCTCTCAGGGGCGGTTGGAAACACCATATATTTT.

The V gene is TRBV6-5, the J gene TRBJ1-6; the D gene is possibly TRBD1 (6 bases). Trimming stripped 5 bases from V and 9 bases from J, with 11 bases between. Germline V gene lookup returns CDR1 MNHEY and CDR2 SVGAGI. The CDR3 length is 13 residues. CDR3 DNA: TGTGCCAGCAGTCCGGAAGGGGGTTCACCCCTCCACTTT. This codes for CASSPEGGSPLHF.

V and J are TRBV5-1 and TRBJ1-6, with D possibly matching TRBD1 (5 bases). V lost 0 bases, J lost 3 bases, and 13 bases lay in between. Germline assignment: CDR1 SGHRS and CDR2 YFSETQ. The CDR3 sequence is 17 residues long. CDR3 loop: CASSLAWGDFYNSPLHF. The CDR3 DNA reads TGCGCCAGCAGCTTGGCCTGGGGGGATTTCTATAATTCACCCCTCCACTTT.

The chain recombines TRBV5-6 with TRBJ1-2, with 8 bases identical to TRBD1. This CDR3 spans 14 amino acids. In germline, CDR1 is SGHDT, CDR2 YYEEEE. The V gene end was trimmed by 4 bases and the J gene end by 4 bases; junction bases not matched to a gene: 6. CDR3 DNA sequence: TGTGCCAGCAGCCCGGGACAGGCCGTCTATGGCTACACCTTC. This sequence encodes CASSPGQAVYGYTF.